A few counts support the clone carrying this T cell receptor (beta chain). The antigen is undetermined. The data derive from a study of cytomegalovirus exposure and HLA in healthy donors. General study points: Later analysis revealed greater clonal expansion in HLA-associated TCR beta chains than in equally common others. There were some public TCRs occurring in many donors, but most TCR sequences were rare.

Vbeta (60) and Jbeta (13) primers were used in the PCR. Some clones are missing from TCRdb's copy, which holds only in-frame ones; the method was immunoSEQ multiplex PCR. The sample lists 170,000 or so clones, about three quarters occurring once. J was trimmed by 2 bases and V by 10 bases; bases with no gene match: 8. The length of the CDR3 is 14 residues. Germline V gene sequence: CDR1 LNHDA, CDR2 SQIVND (reference sequence). This receptor was identified in a woman in her thirties in good health and CMV-seropositive. The chain couples TRBV19 to TRBJ2-7, with 10 bases identical to TRBD1. The sample comprised PBMCs. The CDR3 nucleotides are TGTGCCACTTCGCCGACAGGGGGCACCTACGAGCAGTACTTC. This sequence encodes CATSPTGGTYEQYF.